The rows below give T cell receptor beta chains drawn from one sample of a study of CD8 T cells in Susac syndrome. TCRdb called the immunoSEQ multiplex PCR reads again in MiXCR, with one record for every CDR3 protein. The data show approximately 260,000 distinct CDR3 sequences, 90% to 97% seen once. Sequences were obtained from CD4+ T cells from PBMCs. The receptors come from a human donor with Susac syndrome. Both conserved end residues are part of each CDR3. The D gene is left open where the match is weak.

d_gene | v_gene | CDR3aa
TRBD1 | TRBV27 | CASSLSPDRASNQPQHF
. | TRBV29-1 | CSVLLRVANTEAFF
. | TRBV7-2 | CASSRANFAGANVLTF
. | TRBV25-1 | CASSVSGGPSGANVLTF
TRBD2 | TRBV20-1 | CSASGPGLDATDTQYF
TRBD1 | TRBV19 | CASSPISGTVGPGSTQYF
TRBD2 | TRBV20-1 | CSAIRTSGRKDEQFF
TRBD1 | TRBV29-1 | CSVARGQNTYEQYF
. | TRBV4-1 | CASSQGSPQQPQHF
TRBD1 | TRBV6-5 | CASRRDRDTEAFF
. | TRBV5-1 | CASRRSPGDNEQFF
TRBD1 | TRBV5-1 | CASSDRVSTDTQYF
. | TRBV7-2 | CASSSVRATQYF
. | TRBV7-3 | CASSLTGFEQYF
. | TRBV20-1 | CSANPGRHNEQFF
TRBD1 | TRBV13 | CASSLGEGAVTGELFF
TRBD1 | TRBV5-4 | CASSPSGTEGTQYF
. | TRBV29-1 | CSATGNQRTEAFF
. | TRBV3-1 | CASSQVMGEIIQYF
. | TRBV30 | CAWSVWTRTPLREQYF
. | TRBV12-3/TRBV12-4 | CASSWERQETQYF
. | TRBV3-1 | CASSPQEYTGELFF
. | TRBV3-1 | CASSQGIVEQYF
. | TRBV30 | CAWNQGRSTEAFF
TRBD1 | TRBV30 | CAWSYRDRSNGELFF
. | TRBV12-3/TRBV12-4 | CASSLSAQQFF
. | TRBV24-1 | CATSDRRRGQRSYEQYF
. | TRBV15 | CATERGSSGNTIYF
. | TRBV20-1 | CSTRGVEQFF
. | TRBV27 | CASSLYSGLTYNEQFF
. | TRBV15 | CATSRELQSYNEQFF
. | TRBV11-2 | CASSARAGQETQYF
. | TRBV4-1 | CASSRRATGFYEQYF
TRBD1 | TRBV7-8 | CASSRGDRVRNTEAFF
. | TRBV28 | CASLTTNTEAFF
TRBD1 | TRBV24-1 | CATSDRTGAYRDEQFF
. | TRBV7-2 | CASSLTSRWGEQFF
. | TRBV5-4 | CASSLEWLPGGYTF
. | TRBV19 | CASTQGAGKNTEAFF
. | TRBV27 | CASSLKIGPNYGYTF
. | TRBV7-9 | CASSHHPPIQETQYF
TRBD1 | TRBV30 | CAWSRPGQGAWTEAFF